These 4 T cell receptor beta chains were all obtained from the same sample, sequenced in a study of T cells in Graves' hyperthyroidism and ophthalmopathy. There were TCR beta CDR3 regions amplified from RNA transcripts. The study used the HTBI primer set for a first-round RT-PCR of the TCR CDR3. From the multiplex PCR reads, TCRdb called clonotypes with MiXCR, one entry per CDR3 protein. The sample yields about 620,000 distinct CDR3 sequences, 15% to 20% seen once. Sequencing was done on a sample of blood. These receptors were collected from a woman in her thirties with Graves' hyperthyroidism.

The CDR3 DNA follows: TGTGCCAGCAGTTTTCCTTCGGACAGTTATTCCGGGACTCGGCCTCCCGGGGAGCTGTTTTTT. This gives the protein CASSFPSDSYSGTRPPGELFF. The rearrangement joins TRBV28 to TRBJ2-2; D possibly uses TRBD1 or TRBD2 (6 bases each). Germline CDR1 reads MDHEN; CDR2 reads SYDVKM. Trimming left V 3 bases short and J 6 bases short, with 32 bases between. The CDR3 totals 21 residues.

This clonotype has a count of ten or more. The chain couples TRBV3-1 to TRBJ2-7, with no clear D. V was pared by 1 base and J by 5 bases, with 9 bases between. The CDR3 spans 13 residues. The V gene's germline CDR1 is LGHDT and CDR2 YNNKEL (reference sequence). DNA of the CDR3: TGTGCCAGCAGCCAAGTACAGTCAAACGAGCAGTACTTC. This sequence encodes CASSQVQSNEQYF.

In regard to this clonotype: A much more abundant neighbour one base away suggests this may be a read error. The chain uses TRBV11-2 and TRBJ2-7, with a weak D call TRBD2 (6 bases). Germline V gene lookup returns CDR1 SGHAT and CDR2 FQNNGV. This CDR3 has 15 amino acids. For the CDR3, the DNA is TGTGCCGGCAGCTTAGATGGTAGGCGGGATGAAGAGCAGTACTTC. This sequence encodes CAGSLDGRRDEEQYF.

This clonotype was counted ten times or more. The chain carries TRBV7-8 and TRBJ2-3; no definite D call. V lost 3 bases and J 6 bases, leaving 13 bases between the germline ends. The V gene's germline CDR1 is SGHVS and CDR2 FQNEAQ. The CDR3 contains 14 residues. CDR3 sequence: CASSFGVGSDTQYF. DNA of the CDR3: TGTGCCAGCAGCTTTGGGGTGGGGTCGGATACGCAGTATTTT.